A selection of T cell receptor beta chains follows, all from one sample in a study of T cells expressing NK-cell markers. TCRdb processed the 5' RACE reads again and assigns one entry to each CDR3 protein, with no DNA. This sample's table reports around 100,000 distinct CDR3 sequences. Sequenced material: blood T cells: a sorted CD56 or NKG2C T cell subset, CD4+ or CD8+ T cells, or bulk PBMC T cells (not recorded which). The receptor source for this set is a woman between 18 and 70 years old in good health. CDR3s include the opening cysteine and the closing phenylalanine or tryptophan. Fields, in order: V gene, J gene, CDR3 protein.

V: TRBV7-3
J: TRBJ2-1
CDR3: CASSLTGGRDPYNEQFF

V: TRBV12-3/TRBV12-4
J: TRBJ2-5
CDR3: CASSPRLAGDPQETQYF

V: TRBV20-1
J: TRBJ2-3
CDR3: CSARDGGTSGGRGPDTQYF

V: TRBV29-1
J: TRBJ1-1
CDR3: CSVEGDRDPNTEAFF

V: TRBV24-1
J: TRBJ2-5
CDR3: CATSDFPGFSGVETQYF

V: TRBV7-9
J: TRBJ2-7
CDR3: CASSLAVSSYEQYF

V: TRBV5-1
J: TRBJ2-3
CDR3: CASSLGWGLSTDTQYF

V: TRBV9
J: TRBJ2-1
CDR3: CASSVAEGNEQFF

V: TRBV27
J: TRBJ2-7
CDR3: CASSTQFPSGGNEQYF

V: TRBV4-3
J: TRBJ2-3
CDR3: CASSPTGYTDTQYF

V: TRBV5-4
J: TRBJ1-5
CDR3: CASHHQGDRGQPQHF

V: TRBV13
J: TRBJ2-1
CDR3: CASSLTRASRNEQFF

V: TRBV19
J: TRBJ2-4
CDR3: CASSWGPLAKNIQYF

V: TRBV4-3
J: TRBJ1-4
CDR3: CASSQDVTGFDEKLFF

V: TRBV20-1
J: TRBJ2-6
CDR3: CSAHTTGGDSGANVLTF

V: TRBV20-1
J: TRBJ1-1
CDR3: CSARQGDTEAFF

V: TRBV9
J: TRBJ2-1
CDR3: CASSVVARERNEQFF

V: TRBV15
J: TRBJ2-3
CDR3: CATSPLSYNTDTQYF

V: TRBV29-1
J: TRBJ2-1
CDR3: CSVVWGSSGRANEQFF

V: TRBV2
J: TRBJ2-1
CDR3: CASSEGSSGGAHEQFF

V: TRBV27
J: TRBJ1-5
CDR3: CASSLGKGQPQHF

V: TRBV4-3
J: TRBJ2-3
CDR3: CASSQDQRSTDTQYF

V: TRBV29-1
J: TRBJ2-5
CDR3: CSVALGGFSQETQYF

V: TRBV29-1
J: TRBJ2-7
CDR3: CSVGASGRSEQYF

V: TRBV3-1
J: TRBJ2-5
CDR3: CASSQEGPSGVWETQYF

V: TRBV9
J: TRBJ2-7
CDR3: CASSAGFDEQYF

V: TRBV29-1
J: TRBJ2-7
CDR3: CSVESQPYEQYF

V: TRBV12-3/TRBV12-4
J: TRBJ1-1
CDR3: CASSPDITEAFF

V: TRBV4-2
J: TRBJ2-2
CDR3: CASHGTSNTGELFF

V: TRBV29-1
J: TRBJ2-2
CDR3: CSVGRGHANTGELFF

V: TRBV27
J: TRBJ2-7
CDR3: CASSGQGGHEQYF

V: TRBV20-1
J: TRBJ2-1
CDR3: CSARDRDRGLGGAWYEQFF

V: TRBV7-2
J: TRBJ2-1
CDR3: CASSLESLGTYNEQFF

V: TRBV3-1
J: TRBJ2-5
CDR3: CASTRTSGVQETQYF

V: TRBV12-5
J: TRBJ2-3
CDR3: CASGEGIFTDTQYF

V: TRBV4-3
J: TRBJ1-5
CDR3: CASSPGWANQPQHF